This T cell receptor (beta chain) was recovered during a study of metastatic and nonmetastatic thyroid tumors. MiXCR reprocessed the PCR reads for TCRdb. The sample records some 16,000 clones, about 26% being singletons. Patients had received no treatment of any kind before thyroid surgery. The CDR3 contains 15 residues. This clone showed up just a few times. A much larger clone lies a single base off, so this may be a read error. The same CDR3 can be traced to other DNA sequences in this sample. V and J are TRBV12-3 or TRBV12-4 and TRBJ2-1, with 9 bases aligning to TRBD2. The source material was tumor tissue. The clonotype comes from a female donor with papillary thyroid cancer or a benign thyroid nodule (not recorded which). Some clones in this sample may be carry-over from other donors' samples. CDR3 DNA: TGTGCCAGCAGTTTAGGGCGGGGGGGCCGTAATGAGCAGCTCTTC. Its translation is CASSLGRGGRNEQLF.